This T cell receptor beta chain was observed in a study of memory CD4+ T cells and cytomegalovirus serostatus (dated by TCRdb to the late 2010s). For context, the study as a whole: The cohort included some 35 healthy adults from Belgium, of whom 9 were CMV seropositive and 24 were CMV seronegative. To replicate a published TCR-based CMV serostatus classifier, the researchers sequenced the CD4+ memory TCRbeta repertoires of a Belgian cohort whose cytomegalovirus serostatus was known.

Broad study findings and their caveats: Results were interpreted as suggesting that the CMV-associated TCR signature is largely present in the CD4+ memory repertoire. Only CD4+CD45RO+ memory cells were sequenced, in contrast to the original study, in which naive and memory CD4+ and CD8+ populations were covered. A median bootstrapped AUC of 0.95 with a 95% CI of 0.76-1.00 was achieved on the Belgian cohort by the original-framework classifier. Of under 200 previously reported CMV-associated TCRbeta sequences, around 70 appeared in the CD4+ memory repertoires, each in one to five individuals. CMV serostatus prediction reached a median bootstrapped AUC of approximately 0.95 with the original framework and over 0.8 with a US-trained random forest.

Single viable CD3+CD4+CD8-CD45RO+ cells were sorted as memory CD4+ T cells on a FACSAria II. CMV serostatus was assessed using a Roche Elecsys assay, by which serum IgG against CMV pp150, pp28, p38 and p52 was detected. After the samples were thawed, total CD4+ T cells were enriched through positive selection using CD4 magnetic microbeads. The samples came from a different study that was designed specifically to examine the CD4+ T cell memory repertoire. Following standard operating procedures, peripheral blood mononuclear cells were isolated and cryopreserved, while serum was kept at -80 degrees C. The staining relied on CD3-PerCP (BW264/56), CD4-APC (RPA-T4), CD45RO-PE (UCHT1) and CD8-Pacific Orange (3B5) antibodies, and Sytox blue was used to exclude non-viable cells. This clone has a handful of counts. The antigen it recognizes is unknown. Base qualities are not recorded, but no much larger clone differs from it by a single base.

The Quick-DNA Microprep Kit was used to extract genomic DNA from the sorted cells. TCRbeta DNA was amplified with the immunoSEQ hsTCRbeta kit following the manufacturer's protocol. An Illumina MiSeq instrument was used to sequence the TCRbeta libraries. In the original analysis: Removing out-of-frame sequences left a few million distinct TCRbeta sequences, an average of around 62,000 per individual. Each individual was scored by the count of roughly 160 previously reported CMV-associated TCRbeta sequences and the total productive distinct TCRbeta count. A beta-binomial model was reimplemented in Python, and scikit-learn random forests with default parameters were trained on data from the US cohort. Classifier performance on the Belgian cohort was summarized as median AUC with percentile confidence intervals over 10,000 bootstrap iterations. TCRdb limited this immuneACCESS table to in-frame rearrangements with V and J called. A share of clones is missing; checked studies link under half to unresolved V genes, and the rest is unexplained. That table is the source of V, J and clone size, and D and trimming were worked out from the DNA. The sample includes over 75,000 clones, with under 90% observed a single time. The ten most abundant clones make up 3.6% of the sample.

The germline ends are 23 bases apart after V is trimmed by 7 bases and J by 7 bases. From a lookup of the germline V gene, CDR1 and CDR2 are SNHLY and FYNNEI. Inclusive of the bounding cysteine and phenylalanine, the CDR3 is 16 residues long. Only the CDR3 DNA stays, 48 bases, in frame from base 1. The sequence links TRBV2 to TRBJ2-1, with TRBD2 perhaps the D gene, on 7 matching bases. The receptor was isolated from an adult in good health and CMV-seropositive. What was sequenced was memory CD4+ T cells from blood. The DNA reads as follows: TGTGCCAGCACCACGGAACGGGGGGCGCTTTGGAATGAGCAGTTCTTC. It translates to CASTTERGALWNEQFF.